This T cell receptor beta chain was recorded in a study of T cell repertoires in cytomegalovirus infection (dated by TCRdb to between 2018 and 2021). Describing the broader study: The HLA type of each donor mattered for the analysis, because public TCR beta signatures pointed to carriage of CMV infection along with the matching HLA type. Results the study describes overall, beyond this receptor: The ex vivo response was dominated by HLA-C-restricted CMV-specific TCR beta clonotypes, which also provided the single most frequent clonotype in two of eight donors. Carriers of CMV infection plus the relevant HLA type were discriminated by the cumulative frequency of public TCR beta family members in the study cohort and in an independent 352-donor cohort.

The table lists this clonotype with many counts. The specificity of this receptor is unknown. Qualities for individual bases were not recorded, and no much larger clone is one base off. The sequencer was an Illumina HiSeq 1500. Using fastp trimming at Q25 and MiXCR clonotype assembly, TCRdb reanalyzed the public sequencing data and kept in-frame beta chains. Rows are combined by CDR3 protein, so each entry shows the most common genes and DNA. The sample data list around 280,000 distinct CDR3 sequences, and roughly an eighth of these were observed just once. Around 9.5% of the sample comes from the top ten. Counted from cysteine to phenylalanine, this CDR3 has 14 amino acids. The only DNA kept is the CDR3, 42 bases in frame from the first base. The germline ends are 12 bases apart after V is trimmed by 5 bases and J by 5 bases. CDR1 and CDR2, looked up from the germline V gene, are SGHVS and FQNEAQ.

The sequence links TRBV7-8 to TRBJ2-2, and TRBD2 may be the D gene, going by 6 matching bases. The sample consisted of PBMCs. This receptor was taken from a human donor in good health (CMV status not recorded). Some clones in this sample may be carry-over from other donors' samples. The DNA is TGTGCCAGCAGCCTCACGGGGGAGACCGGGGAGCTGTTTTTT. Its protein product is CASSLTGETGELFF. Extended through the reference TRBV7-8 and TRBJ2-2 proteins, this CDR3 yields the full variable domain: GAGVSQSPRYKVAKRGQDVALRCDPISGHVSLFWYQQALGQGPEFLTYFQNEAQLDKSGLPSDRFFAERPEGSVSTLKIQRTQQEDSAVYLCASSLTGETGELFFGEGSRLTVL.